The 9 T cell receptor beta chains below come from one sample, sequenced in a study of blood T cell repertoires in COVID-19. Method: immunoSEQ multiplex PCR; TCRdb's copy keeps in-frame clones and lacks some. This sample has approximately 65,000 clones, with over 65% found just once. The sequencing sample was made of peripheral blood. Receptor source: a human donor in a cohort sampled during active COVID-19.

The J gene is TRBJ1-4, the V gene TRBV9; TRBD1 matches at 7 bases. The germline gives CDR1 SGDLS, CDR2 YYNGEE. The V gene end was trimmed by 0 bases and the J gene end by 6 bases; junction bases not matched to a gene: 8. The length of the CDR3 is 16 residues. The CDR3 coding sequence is TGTGCCAGCAGCGTAGCAGCGGTAGGGGGCGATGAAAAACTGTTTTTT. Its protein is CASSVAAVGGDEKLFF.

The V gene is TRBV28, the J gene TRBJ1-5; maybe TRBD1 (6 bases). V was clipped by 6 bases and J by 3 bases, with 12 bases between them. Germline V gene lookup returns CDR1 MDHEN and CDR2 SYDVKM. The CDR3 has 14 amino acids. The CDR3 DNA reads TGTGCCAGCAGGACCAGGGGAGACAATCAGCCCCAGCATTTT. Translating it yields CASRTRGDNQPQHF. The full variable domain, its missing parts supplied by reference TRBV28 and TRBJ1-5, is DVKVTQSSRYLVKRTGEKVFLECVQDMDHENMFWYRQDPGLGLRLIYFSYDVKMKEKGDIPEGYSVSREKKERFSLILESASTNQTSMYLCASRTRGDNQPQHFGDGTRLSIL.

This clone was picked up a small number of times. In DNA, the CDR3 is TGTGCCAGCTCACCCGGGACATCGAACACCGGGGAGCTGTTTTTT. Amino acids: CASSPGTSNTGELFF. The chain joins TRBV18 to TRBJ2-2; a possible D gene is TRBD1 (6 bases). V was trimmed by 3 bases and J by 0 bases, leaving 8 bases between them. Per the germline V gene, CDR1 is KGHSH and CDR2 is LQKENI. The CDR3 is 15 residues long. The full variable domain, in which reference TRBV18 and TRBJ2-2 provide the parts outside the CDR3, is NAGVMQNPRHLVRRRGQEARLRCSPMKGHSHVYWYRQLPEEGLKFMVYLQKENIIDESGMPKERFSAEFPKEGPSILRIQQVVRGDSAAYFCASSPGTSNTGELFFGEGSRLTVL.

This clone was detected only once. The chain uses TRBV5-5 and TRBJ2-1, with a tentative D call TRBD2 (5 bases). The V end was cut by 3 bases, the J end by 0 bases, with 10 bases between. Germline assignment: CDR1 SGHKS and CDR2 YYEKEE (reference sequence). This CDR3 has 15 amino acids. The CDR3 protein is CASSSVAHSYNEQFF. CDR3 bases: TGTGCCAGCAGCTCGGTAGCGCACTCCTACAATGAGCAGTTCTTC.

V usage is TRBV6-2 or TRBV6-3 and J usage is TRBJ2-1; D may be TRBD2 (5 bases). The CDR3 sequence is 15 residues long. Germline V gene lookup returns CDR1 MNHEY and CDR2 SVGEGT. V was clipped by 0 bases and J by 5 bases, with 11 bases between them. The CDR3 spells CASSYSRDYNNEQFF. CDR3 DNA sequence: TGTGCCAGCAGTTACTCGAGAGACTATAACAATGAGCAGTTCTTC.

In nucleotides, the CDR3 is TGTGCCATCAGTGAGATCCATTATAATTCACCCCTCCACTTT. Protein: CAISEIHYNSPLHF. V is TRBV10-3 and J is TRBJ1-6; D is unclear. V was trimmed by 2 bases and J by 4 bases, leaving 6 bases between them. Germline V gene lookup returns CDR1 ENHRY and CDR2 SYGVKD. This CDR3 has 14 residues.

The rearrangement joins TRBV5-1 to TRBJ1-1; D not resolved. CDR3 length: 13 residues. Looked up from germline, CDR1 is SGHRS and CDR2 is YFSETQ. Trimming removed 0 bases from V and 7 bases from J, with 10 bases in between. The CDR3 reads CASSLGGSVEAFF. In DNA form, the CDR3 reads TGCGCCAGCAGCTTGGGCGGGAGCGTTGAAGCTTTCTTT.

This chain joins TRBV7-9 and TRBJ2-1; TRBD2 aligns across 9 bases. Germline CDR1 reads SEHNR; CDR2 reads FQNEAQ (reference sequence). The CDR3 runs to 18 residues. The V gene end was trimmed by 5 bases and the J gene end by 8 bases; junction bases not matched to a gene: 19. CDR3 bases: TGTGCCAGCAGCCACCCGCGGGGGAATGGGTTAGCGGGGGATGAGCAGTTCTTC. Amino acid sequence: CASSHPRGNGLAGDEQFF. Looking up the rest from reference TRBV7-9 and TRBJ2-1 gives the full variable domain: DTGVSQNPRHKITKRGQNVTFRCDPISEHNRLYWYRQTLGQGPEFLTYFQNEAQLEKSRLLSDRFSAERPKGSFSTLEIQRTEQGDSAMYLCASSHPRGNGLAGDEQFFGPGTRLTVL.

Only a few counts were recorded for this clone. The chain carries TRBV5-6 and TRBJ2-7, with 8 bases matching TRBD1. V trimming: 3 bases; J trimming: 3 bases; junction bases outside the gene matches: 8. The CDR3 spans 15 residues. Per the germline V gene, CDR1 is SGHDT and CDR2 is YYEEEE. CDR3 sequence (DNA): TGTGCCAGCAGCTCCTGGGACAGGAAACACTACGAGCAGTACTTC. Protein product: CASSSWDRKHYEQYF.